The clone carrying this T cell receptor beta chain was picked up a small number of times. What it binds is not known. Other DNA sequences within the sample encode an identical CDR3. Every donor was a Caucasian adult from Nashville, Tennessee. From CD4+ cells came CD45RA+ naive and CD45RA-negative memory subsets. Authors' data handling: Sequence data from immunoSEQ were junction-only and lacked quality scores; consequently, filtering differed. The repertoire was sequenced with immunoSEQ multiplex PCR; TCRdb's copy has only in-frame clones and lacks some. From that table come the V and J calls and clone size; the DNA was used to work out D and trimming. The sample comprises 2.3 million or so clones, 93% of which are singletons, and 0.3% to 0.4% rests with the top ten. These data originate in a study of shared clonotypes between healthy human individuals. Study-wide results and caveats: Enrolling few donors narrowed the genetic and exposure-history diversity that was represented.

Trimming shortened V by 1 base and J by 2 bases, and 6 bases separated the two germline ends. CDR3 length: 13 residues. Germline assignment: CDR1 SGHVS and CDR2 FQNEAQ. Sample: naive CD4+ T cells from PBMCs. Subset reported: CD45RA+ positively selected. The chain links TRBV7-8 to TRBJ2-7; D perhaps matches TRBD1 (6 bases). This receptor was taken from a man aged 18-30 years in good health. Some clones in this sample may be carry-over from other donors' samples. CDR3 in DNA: TGTGCCAGCAGCTTAGACAGGGCCTACGAGCAGTACTTC. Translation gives CASSLDRAYEQYF.